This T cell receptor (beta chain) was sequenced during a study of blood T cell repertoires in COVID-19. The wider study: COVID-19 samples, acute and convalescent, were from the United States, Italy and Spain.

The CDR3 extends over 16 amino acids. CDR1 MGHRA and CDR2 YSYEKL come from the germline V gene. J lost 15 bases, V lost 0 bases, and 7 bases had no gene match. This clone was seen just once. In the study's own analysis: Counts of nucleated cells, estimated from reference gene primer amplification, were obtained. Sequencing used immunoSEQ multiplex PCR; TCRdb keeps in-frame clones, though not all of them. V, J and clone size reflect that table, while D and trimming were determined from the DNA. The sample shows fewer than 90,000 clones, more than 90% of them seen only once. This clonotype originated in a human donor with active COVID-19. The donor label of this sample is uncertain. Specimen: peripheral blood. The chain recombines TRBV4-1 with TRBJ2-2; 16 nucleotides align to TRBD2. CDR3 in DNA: TGCGCCAGCAGCCAAGAGGGGACTAGCGGGAGGGCCGGGGTGTTTTTT. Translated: CASSQEGTSGRAGVFF.